Presented here are 12 T cell receptor beta chains from one specimen sequenced in a study of T-cell memory formation after mild COVID-19. TCRdb ran MiXCR on the 5' RACE reads and lists one entry per CDR3 protein. The sample lists fewer than 250,000 distinct CDR3 sequences; approximately 30% were seen once. Sequencing input: PBMCs or a T cell subset sorted from them (not recorded which). Receptors were obtained from an adult woman who had mild COVID-19 (a few samples of this study predate the infection). Cell type and time point are not known.

This chain joins TRBV20-1 and TRBJ1-6; no firm D call. The CDR3 loop spans 11 amino acids. The V end lost 6 bases, the J end lost 14 bases, and 14 bases lay between the germline ends. Germline-derived CDR1 and CDR2 are DFQATT and SNEGSKA (reference sequence). The CDR3 DNA follows: TGCAGTGCCAGAAACCCACCGACCCTCCACTTT. It codes for CSARNPPTLHF.

This clonotype has more than one count but fewer than ten. The chain uses TRBV7-8 and TRBJ2-1; D gene ambiguous. The CDR3 extends over 13 amino acids. Germline assignment: CDR1 SGHVS and CDR2 FQNEAQ. Trimming shortened V by 5 bases and J by 10 bases, and 15 bases separated the two germline ends. CDR3 coding DNA: TGTGCCAGCAGCCCTCGTTTAGTCTTAGAGCAGTTCTTC. It translates to CASSPRLVLEQFF.

J is TRBJ2-1 and V is TRBV7-2; 12 nucleotides agree with TRBD2. Germline V gene sequence: CDR1 SGHTA, CDR2 FQGNSA. The ends lost 4 bases at V and 12 bases at J; junction bases unmatched: 13. CDR3 length equals 16 residues. Here the CDR3 reads CASSSSGGALVSGQFF. Here the CDR3 DNA reads TGTGCCAGCAGCTCTAGCGGGGGGGCCCTTGTGAGCGGGCAGTTCTTC.

This clonotype was observed a handful of times. The V gene is TRBV11-1, the J gene TRBJ2-2; TRBD2 aligns across 8 bases. CDR1 is SGHAT and CDR2 is FQDESV in the germline V gene (reference sequence). The CDR3 sequence is 17 residues long. V lost 2 bases to trimming and J lost 4 bases; unmatched junction nucleotides: 9. The CDR3 is CASSLRRRGAITGELFF. The CDR3 DNA reads TGTGCCAGCAGCTTAAGAAGGCGGGGGGCGATCACCGGGGAGCTGTTTTTT.

The chain is built from TRBV20-1 and TRBJ2-3, with 10 bases aligning to TRBD2. With V trimmed by 5 bases and J by 4 bases, 3 bases remained unmatched. The germline V gene has CDR1 DFQATT and CDR2 SNEGSKA (reference sequence). There are 13 residues in the CDR3. As DNA, the CDR3 is TGCAGTGCTTACGGGACTAGCGCAGATACGCAGTATTTT. The encoded protein is CSAYGTSADTQYF.

The chain employs TRBV11-2 and TRBJ2-1, with 7 nucleotides matching TRBD1. Germline values: CDR1 SGHAT, CDR2 FQNNGV. The CDR3 extends over 14 amino acids. The V and J ends lost 6 bases and 9 bases, in that order; junction bases with no gene match: 11. CDR3 amino acids: CASRSEGDSREQFF. Here the CDR3 DNA reads TGTGCCAGCAGGTCCGAAGGGGACAGTCGTGAGCAGTTCTTC. The full variable domain, with the rest looked up from reference TRBV11-2 and TRBJ2-1, is EAGVAQSPRYKIIEKRQSVAFWCNPISGHATLYWYQQILGQGPKLLIQFQNNGVVDDSQLPKDRFSAERLKGVDSTLKIQPAKLEDSAVYLCASRSEGDSREQFFGPGTRLTVL.

The V gene is TRBV2, the J gene TRBJ2-5, with D possibly being TRBD1 or TRBD2 (5 bases each). V lost 3 bases and J lost 6, with 11 bases in between. The CDR3 has 13 residues. CDR1 SNHLY and CDR2 FYNNEI come from the germline V gene. The CDR3 nucleotides are TGTGCCAGCAGTGAGGGTAGGGACCAGACCCAGTACTTC. As protein: CASSEGRDQTQYF.

V usage is TRBV6-1 and J usage is TRBJ1-2; 7 positions agree with TRBD1. Germline-derived CDR1 and CDR2 are MNHNS and SASEGT. The CDR3 is made up of 15 amino acids. The CDR3 coding sequence is TGTGCGACTAAACAAACAGGGGAAGGGTCCTATGGCTACACCTTC. The encoded protein is CATKQTGEGSYGYTF.

The V call is TRBV6-2 or TRBV6-3, the J call TRBJ1-2; D remains ambiguous. The germline V and J ends were trimmed by 5 bases and 5 bases, with 9 bases remaining between them. CDR1 is MNHEY and CDR2 is SVGEGT in the germline V gene. This CDR3 comprises 12 residues. The CDR3: CASSLELYGYTF. The CDR3 region has the DNA TGTGCCAGCAGTCTTGAACTGTATGGCTACACCTTC.

The chain couples TRBV4-3 to TRBJ2-1, with 8 bases aligning to TRBD2. CDR1 LGHNA and CDR2 YSLEER come from the germline V gene. The CDR3 has 16 residues. Trimming cost V 0 bases and J 7 bases; bases outside gene matches: 8. The DNA of the CDR3 is TGCGCCAGCAGCCAAGATTGGAGACTAGCGAAAAATGAGCAGTTCTTC. Translation gives CASSQDWRLAKNEQFF.

The chain links TRBV7-9 to TRBJ2-2, with D perhaps matching TRBD2 (5 bases). The CDR3 runs 15 residues. CDR1 and CDR2 from the germline V gene are SEHNR and FQNEAQ (reference sequence). V was pared by 5 bases and J by 4 bases, with 14 bases between. As DNA, the CDR3 is TGTGCCAGCAGCCGAATTCGGGATGGCACCGGGGAGCTGTTTTTT. Its translation is CASSRIRDGTGELFF.

The chain employs TRBV3-1 and TRBJ1-2, with a possible D match to TRBD1 (5 bases). CDR1 is LGHDT, CDR2 YNNKEL, per germline (reference sequence). This CDR3 is 15 amino acids long. Trimming shortened V by 1 base and J by 1 base, and 10 bases separated the two germline ends. The CDR3 reads CASSQGYQGNYGYTF. CDR3 nucleotides: TGTGCCAGCAGCCAAGGTTACCAGGGTAACTATGGCTACACCTTC. The whole variable domain, remainder taken from reference TRBV3-1 and TRBJ1-2, is DTAVSQTPKYLVTQMGNDKSIKCEQNLGHDTMYWYKQDSKKFLKIMFSYNNKELIINETVPNRFSPKSPDKAHLNLHINSLELGDSAVYFCASSQGYQGNYGYTFGSGTRLTVV.